One and the same sample provided the 26 T cell receptor beta chains below, sequenced in a study of shared T cell receptors in the human thymus. Assay: immunoSEQ multiplex PCR; the TCRdb copy retains only in-frame clones and omits some. The sample lists approximately 400,000 clones; 95% were seen once. The sequencing input was thymocytes. These receptors all come from a human donor.

As DNA, the CDR3 is TGCGCCAGCAGCAAAAAAAACACAGGGGACATGAACACTGAAGCTTTCTTT. Amino acids: CASSKKNTGDMNTEAFF. The gene calls are TRBV5-1 and TRBJ1-1, with TRBD1 identical over 7 bases. Trimming took 4 bases from V and 0 from J; bases not matched to a gene: 12. Germline-derived CDR1 and CDR2 are SGHRS and YFSETQ. The CDR3 consists of 17 residues.

The rearrangement joins TRBV7-8 to TRBJ2-1; possibly TRBD1 or TRBD2 for D (6 bases each). V lost 2 bases, J lost 3 bases, and 17 bases lay in between. The CDR3 runs to 17 residues. CDR1 is SGHVS and CDR2 is FQNEAQ in the germline V gene. CDR3 sequence reads: CASSLLSGGQIYNEQFF. The CDR3 bases are TGTGCCAGCAGCTTACTCTCTGGGGGGCAAATCTACAATGAGCAGTTCTTC.

This rearrangement joins TRBV27 to TRBJ1-1; the D gene is possibly TRBD1 (6 bases). Germline lookup yields CDR1 MNHEY and CDR2 SMNVEV (reference sequence). The CDR3 contains 15 residues. The germline V and J ends were trimmed by 2 bases and 5 bases, with 15 bases remaining between them. In nucleotides, the CDR3 is TGTGCCAGCAGTTTAGGGGTTGACAGGTCGACTGAAGCTTTCTTT. This translates into CASSLGVDRSTEAFF.

The chain is built from TRBV27 and TRBJ1-1, with D maybe TRBD1 (5 bases). Per the germline V gene, CDR1 is MNHEY and CDR2 is SMNVEV (reference sequence). There are 15 residues in the CDR3. V shed 6 bases and J shed 1 base, with 15 bases lying between them. The CDR3 DNA follows: TGTGCCAGCAGCCCGCCCCAGACAGAGAACACTGAAGCTTTCTTT. It codes for CASSPPQTENTEAFF.

There are a few counts of this clone. This chain's CDR3 is CASSLTVVAARNTEAFF. CDR3 in DNA: TGTGCCAGCAGCTTAACGGTGGTCGCCGCTCGGAACACTGAAGCTTTCTTT. The V gene is TRBV7-3, the J gene TRBJ1-1, with D unclear. The CDR3 totals 17 residues. CDR1 is SGHTA, CDR2 FQGTGA, per germline. V lost 0 bases to trimming and J lost 1 base, with 15 bases between them. The variable domain in full, with the rest retrieved from reference TRBV7-3 and TRBJ1-1, is GAGVSQTPSNKVTEKGKYVELRCDPISGHTALYWYRQSLGQGPEFLIYFQGTGAADDSGLPNDRFFAVRPEGSVSTLKIQRTERGDSAVYLCASSLTVVAARNTEAFFGQGTRLTVV.

The CDR3 loop is CASSLVRVDSSYNEQFF. The CDR3, as DNA: TGTGCCAGCAGCTTAGTCCGGGTGGATAGCTCCTACAATGAGCAGTTCTTC. V usage is TRBV7-6 and J usage is TRBJ2-1; D gene unclear. Per the germline V gene, CDR1 is SGHVS and CDR2 is FNYEAQ. There are 17 residues in the CDR3. V was cut by 1 base and J by 0 bases, with 13 bases left in between.

The V and J genes are TRBV7-9 and TRBJ1-5; D unresolved. The CDR3 is 17 residues long. Trimming took off 5 bases at V and 0 bases at J, with 17 bases between the two ends. The germline V gene has CDR1 SEHNR and CDR2 FQNEAQ (reference sequence). For the CDR3, the DNA is TGTGCCAGCAGCCCCGACAATGGGTTAGATAGCAATCAGCCCCAGCATTTT. Translating gives CASSPDNGLDSNQPQHF.

The CDR3 coding sequence is TGTGCCAGCAGCTCAGTGGGAGGGAACACTGAAGCTTTCTTT. Protein: CASSSVGGNTEAFF. J is TRBJ1-1 and V is TRBV4-2; D is unclear. Deletions cut 5 bases from V and 1 base from J, with 11 bases between. The length of the CDR3 is 14 residues. Germline CDR1 reads LGHNA; CDR2 reads YNFKEQ.

The chain links TRBV29-1 to TRBJ1-1; a possible D gene is TRBD1 (5 bases). The V gene lost 7 bases and the J gene lost 11 bases, with 20 bases spanning the gap. The CDR3 consists of 12 residues. Germline V gives CDR1 SQVTM, CDR2 ANQGSEA. CDR3 DNA: TGCAGCGCGGCCGGGGGAGGCTCGGATGCTTTCTTT. It codes for CSAAGGGSDAFF.

This clone was picked up one time. The CDR3 DNA reads TGTGCCAGCAGTCCGGATGACAGGGGCCCGGGGACTAGCGGGAGGCGTCCCTACAATGAGCAGTTCTTC. Its protein product is CASSPDDRGPGTSGRRPYNEQFF. The rearrangement links TRBV27 to TRBJ2-1; 15 bases are a match to TRBD2. The germline V gene encodes CDR1 MNHEY and CDR2 SMNVEV (reference sequence). The CDR3 loop spans 23 amino acids. Trimming at V came to 5 bases and at J to 2 bases, leaving 22 bases not matched to a gene.

The chain recombines TRBV28 with TRBJ2-7; 11 bases align to TRBD2. CDR3 length: 14 amino acids. V shed 6 bases, J shed 6 bases, and the junction held 7 bases outside the gene matches. Per germline, CDR1 MDHEN and CDR2 SYDVKM. DNA for the CDR3: TGTGCCAGCAGCCCGACCGGGACTAGCGGCGAGCAGTACTTC. The encoded protein is CASSPTGTSGEQYF.

The V and J genes are TRBV14 and TRBJ2-2, with D hard to call. Germline CDR1 and CDR2: SGHDN and FVKESK. CDR3 length: 16 amino acids. Trimming stripped 1 base from V and 3 bases from J, with 12 bases between. The CDR3 region is CASSQGGSSHTGELFF. The CDR3 DNA is TGTGCCAGCAGCCAAGGGGGATCAAGCCACACCGGGGAGCTGTTTTTT. Full variable domain (outside the CDR3, taken from reference TRBV14 and TRBJ2-2): EAGVTQFPSHSVIEKGQTVTLRCDPISGHDNLYWYRRVMGKEIKFLLHFVKESKQDESGMPNNRFLAERTGGTYSTLKVQPAELEDSGVYFCASSQGGSSHTGELFFGEGSRLTVL.

This chain uses TRBV27 with TRBJ2-2; 8 bases are shared with TRBD1. Unmatched junction bases numbered 15, after V lost 8 bases and J lost 1 base. The CDR3 is 18 residues long. Per germline, CDR1 MNHEY and CDR2 SMNVEV (reference sequence). CDR3 nucleotides: TGTGCCAGCTATGCCATGGCTACCGGGACAGGGAACACCGGGGAGCTGTTTTTT. Amino acids: CASYAMATGTGNTGELFF.

The V and J genes are TRBV5-1 and TRBJ2-7; D is unresolved. The CDR3 runs 13 residues. CDR1 and CDR2 from the germline V gene are SGHRS and YFSETQ. V gave up 0 bases and J gave up 2 bases, with 6 bases separating them. CDR3 sequence: CASSLVFAYEQYF. The CDR3, as DNA: TGCGCCAGCAGCTTGGTTTTTGCCTACGAGCAGTACTTC.

This chain connects TRBV6-4 to TRBJ2-2; 9 bases line up with TRBD1. The junction had 2 bases not matched to a gene; V was cut back by 11 bases and J by 4 bases. Germline CDR1 MRHNA, CDR2 SNTAGT. The CDR3 extends over 12 amino acids. The CDR3 is CASTGGTGELFF. In nucleotides, the CDR3 is TGTGCCTCGACAGGGGGCACCGGGGAGCTGTTTTTT.

This clone came up a few times. This sequence joins TRBV19 and TRBJ2-7; 9 nucleotides agree with TRBD1. The CDR3 runs 13 residues. J was trimmed by 5 bases and V by 4 bases; bases with no gene match: 3. Germline V lookup: CDR1 LNHDA, CDR2 SQIVND (reference sequence). CDR3 nucleotides: TGTGCCAGTAGTACCCGGACAGGGGACGAGCAGTACTTC. It encodes CASSTRTGDEQYF.

The chain joins TRBV28 to TRBJ2-7; the D call may be TRBD1 or TRBD2 (5 bases each). The CDR3 is made up of 11 amino acids. Germline V gene lookup returns CDR1 MDHEN and CDR2 SYDVKM. Trimming shortened V by 9 bases and J by 3 bases, and 9 bases separated the two germline ends. Here the CDR3 reads CASGDHYEQYF. Written as DNA, the CDR3 is TGTGCCAGTGGGGACCACTACGAGCAGTACTTC.

The chain couples TRBV27 to TRBJ2-3; no clear D. This CDR3 region has 15 residues. V lost 4 bases to trimming and J lost 6 bases, with 17 bases between them. Germline V gene lookup returns CDR1 MNHEY and CDR2 SMNVEV (reference sequence). CDR3 residues: CASSSGTPIRDTQYF. As DNA, the CDR3 is TGTGCCAGCAGTTCAGGAACCCCGATACGGGATACGCAGTATTTT.

This clone was seen a single time. The V and J genes are TRBV19 and TRBJ2-6, with 14 bases aligning to TRBD2. V dropped 6 bases and J dropped 0; count of bases not matched to a gene: 1. Germline V CDR1 and CDR2: LNHDA, SQIVND (reference sequence). CDR3 length: 17 amino acids. In DNA, the CDR3 is TGTGCCAGTAGGACTAGCGGGAGGGCCTCTGGGGCCAACGTCCTGACTTTC. Translated, it gives CASRTSGRASGANVLTF.

This clone was seen just once. The rearrangement joins TRBV2 to TRBJ2-1, with D perhaps matching TRBD2 (5 bases). CDR1 is SNHLY, CDR2 FYNNEI, per germline. V was trimmed by 9 bases and J by 4 bases, leaving 22 bases between them. The CDR3 length is 16 residues. CDR3 loop: CARQPISSGGYNEQFF. DNA of the CDR3: TGTGCCAGGCAGCCGATCTCCTCCGGAGGTTACAATGAGCAGTTCTTC.

The rearrangement links TRBV29-1 to TRBJ1-1, with D tentatively TRBD1 (6 bases). The germline V and J ends were trimmed by 6 bases and 2 bases, with 22 bases remaining between them. Germline V gives CDR1 SQVTM, CDR2 ANQGSEA. CDR3 size: 16 residues. CDR3 sequence (DNA): TGCAGCGTCTACTCATATCAGGACAGCTTAAACACTGAAGCTTTCTTT. Its translation is CSVYSYQDSLNTEAFF.

This CDR3 reads CASSSTPSTDTQYF. In DNA, the CDR3 is TGTGCCAGTAGTAGCACTCCTAGCACAGATACGCAGTATTTT. The V call is TRBV19, the J call TRBJ2-3, with D unresolved. CDR3 length: 14 residues. Trimming removed 4 bases from V and 0 bases from J, with 8 bases in between. Germline lookup yields CDR1 LNHDA and CDR2 SQIVND (reference sequence).

The CDR3 sequence: CASSEIRGLGTEAFF. In DNA, the CDR3 is TGTGCCAGCAGTGAAATTAGGGGGTTAGGCACTGAAGCTTTCTTT. This chain uses TRBV25-1 with TRBJ1-1, with a possible D match to TRBD1 (6 bases). V was cut by 2 bases and J by 4 bases, with 14 bases left in between. The CDR3 totals 15 residues. The germline V gene has CDR1 MGHDK and CDR2 SYGVNS. The variable domain in full, with the rest retrieved from reference TRBV25-1 and TRBJ1-1, is EADIYQTPRYLVIGTGKKITLECSQTMGHDKMYWYQQDPGMELHLIHYSYGVNSTEKGDLSSESTVSRIRTEHFPLTLESARPSHTSQYLCASSEIRGLGTEAFFGQGTRLTVV.

This chain connects TRBV5-1 to TRBJ2-7, with 9 bases fitting TRBD2. The CDR3 runs to 13 residues. V trimming: 7 bases; J trimming: 4 bases; junction bases outside the gene matches: 6. CDR1 and CDR2 (germline): SGHRS, YFSETQ. CDR3 in DNA: TGCGCCAGCGTGGCTAGCGGGGAATACGAGCAGTACTTC. This translates into CASVASGEYEQYF.

The chain combines TRBV20-1 with TRBJ2-1, with D unclear. Trimming left V 3 bases short and J 12 bases short, with 12 bases between. The germline gives CDR1 DFQATT, CDR2 SNEGSKA (reference sequence). This CDR3 has 11 amino acids. The chain's CDR3 is CSARAWTGQFF. CDR3 sequence (DNA): TGCAGTGCTAGGGCCTGGACGGGGCAGTTCTTC.

This clone was seen only once. V and J are TRBV28 and TRBJ2-5; 7 positions match TRBD1. With 0 bases clipped from V and 1 base from J, the junction kept 2 bases outside the gene matches. The CDR3 runs to 15 residues. In germline, CDR1 is MDHEN, CDR2 SYDVKM. CDR3 DNA sequence: TGTGCCAGCAGTTTATGGACAGGGACCCAAGAGACCCAGTACTTC. This translates into CASSLWTGTQETQYF.